This T cell receptor (beta chain) was obtained from a study of shared clonotypes between healthy human individuals. Notes on the study in general: Limited genetic and exposure-history diversity came from having few donors.

Worth noting for this clone: Its antigen remains unknown.

The method was immunoSEQ multiplex PCR; TCRdb's version includes in-frame clones alone and lacks a portion of them. Among roughly 1.4 million clones listed, approximately 98.5% were seen once. Trimming took off 5 bases at V and 5 bases at J, with 10 bases between the two ends. The CDR3 is made up of 12 amino acids. V usage is TRBV23-1 and J usage is TRBJ2-7; D ambiguous. Being an ORF, TRBV23-1 has a function that is uncertain. The specimen sequenced was naive CD4+ T cells sorted from blood. The subset denotes: CD45RA+ positively selected. The TCR originated in a man under 40 in good health. The DNA of the CDR3 is TGCGCCAGCAGTTGTAGGTCCGACGAGCAGTACTTC. As protein: CASSCRSDEQYF.